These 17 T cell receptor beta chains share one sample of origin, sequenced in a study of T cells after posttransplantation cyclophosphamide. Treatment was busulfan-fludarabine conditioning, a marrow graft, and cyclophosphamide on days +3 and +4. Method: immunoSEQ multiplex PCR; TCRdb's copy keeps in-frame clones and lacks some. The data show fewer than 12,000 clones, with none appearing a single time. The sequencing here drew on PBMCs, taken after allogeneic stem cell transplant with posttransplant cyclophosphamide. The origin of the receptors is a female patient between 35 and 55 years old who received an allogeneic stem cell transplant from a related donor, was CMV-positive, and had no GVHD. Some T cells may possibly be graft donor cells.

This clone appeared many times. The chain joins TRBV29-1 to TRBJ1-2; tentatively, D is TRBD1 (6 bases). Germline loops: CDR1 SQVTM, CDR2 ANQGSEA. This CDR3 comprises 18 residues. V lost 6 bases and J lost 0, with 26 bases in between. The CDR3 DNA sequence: TGCAGCGTCGCGACACACCTGGGGACACCAGTTACTAACTATGGCTACACCTTC. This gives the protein CSVATHLGTPVTNYGYTF.

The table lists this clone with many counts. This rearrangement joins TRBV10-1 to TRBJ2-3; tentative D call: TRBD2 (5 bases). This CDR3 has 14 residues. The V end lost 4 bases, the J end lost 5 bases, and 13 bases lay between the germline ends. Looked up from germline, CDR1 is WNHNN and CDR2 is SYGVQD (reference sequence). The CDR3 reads CASSVAPGRDTQYF. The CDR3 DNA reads TGCGCCAGCAGTGTAGCGCCGGGAAGAGATACGCAGTATTTT.

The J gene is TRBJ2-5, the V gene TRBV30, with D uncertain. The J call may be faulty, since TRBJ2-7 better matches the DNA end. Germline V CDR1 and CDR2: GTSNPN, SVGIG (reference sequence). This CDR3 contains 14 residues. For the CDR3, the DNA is TGTGCCTGGAGTTCACAGCCCAACACCTACGAGCAGTACTTC. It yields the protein CAWSSQPNTYEQYF.

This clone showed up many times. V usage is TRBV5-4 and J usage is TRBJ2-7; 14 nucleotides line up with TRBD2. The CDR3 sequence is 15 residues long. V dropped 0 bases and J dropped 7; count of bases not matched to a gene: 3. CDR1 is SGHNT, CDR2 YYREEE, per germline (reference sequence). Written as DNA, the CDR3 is TGTGCCAGCAGCTTGGGGGGACTAGCGGGAGCTGAGCAGTACTTC. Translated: CASSLGGLAGAEQYF.

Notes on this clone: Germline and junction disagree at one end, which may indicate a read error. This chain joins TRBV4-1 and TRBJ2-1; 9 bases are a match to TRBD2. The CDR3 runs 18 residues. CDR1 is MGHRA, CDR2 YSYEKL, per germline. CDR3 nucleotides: TGCGCCAGCAGCCAATCACCCACTCCTAGCGGGGTATACAATGGGCAGTTCTTC. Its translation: CASSQSPTPSGVYNGQFF.

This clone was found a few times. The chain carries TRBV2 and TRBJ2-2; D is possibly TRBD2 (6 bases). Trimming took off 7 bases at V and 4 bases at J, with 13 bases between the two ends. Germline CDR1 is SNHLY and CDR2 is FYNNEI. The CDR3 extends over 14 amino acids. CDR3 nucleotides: TGTGCCAGCACTGGGACTGCGAGCACCGGGGAGCTGTTTTTT. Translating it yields CASTGTASTGELFF. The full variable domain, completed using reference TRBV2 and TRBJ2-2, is EPEVTQTPSHQVTQMGQEVILRCVPISNHLYFYWYRQILGQKVEFLVSFYNNEISEKSEIFDDQFSVERPDGSNFTLKIRSTKLEDSAMYFCASTGTASTGELFFGEGSRLTVL.

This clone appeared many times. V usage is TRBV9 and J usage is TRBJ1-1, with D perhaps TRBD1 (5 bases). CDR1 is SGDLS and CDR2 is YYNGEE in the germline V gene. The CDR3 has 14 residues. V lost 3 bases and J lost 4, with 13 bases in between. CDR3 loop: CASSGAGYVTEAFF. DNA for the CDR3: TGTGCCAGCAGCGGGGCAGGGTACGTCACTGAAGCTTTCTTT.

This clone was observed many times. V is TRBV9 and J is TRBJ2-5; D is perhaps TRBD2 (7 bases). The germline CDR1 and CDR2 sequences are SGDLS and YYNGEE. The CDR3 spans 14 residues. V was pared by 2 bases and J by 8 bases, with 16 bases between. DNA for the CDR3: TGTGCCAGCAGCGTTGGTGGGGGGGCCGATACCCAGTACTTC. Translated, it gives CASSVGGGADTQYF. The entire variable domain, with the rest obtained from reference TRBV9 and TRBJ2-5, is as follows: DSGVTQTPKHLITATGQRVTLRCSPRSGDLSVYWYQQSLDQGLQFLIQYYNGEERAKGNILERFSAQQFPDLHSELNLSSLELGDSALYFCASSVGGGADTQYFGPGTRLLVL.

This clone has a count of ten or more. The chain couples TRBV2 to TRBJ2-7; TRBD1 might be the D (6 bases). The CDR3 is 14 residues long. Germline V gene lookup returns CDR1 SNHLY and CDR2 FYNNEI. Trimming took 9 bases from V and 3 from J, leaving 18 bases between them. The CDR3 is CASQQGPDSYEQYF. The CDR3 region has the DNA TGTGCCAGTCAACAGGGACCCGATAGCTACGAGCAGTACTTC. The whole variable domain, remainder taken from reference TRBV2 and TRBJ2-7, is EPEVTQTPSHQVTQMGQEVILRCVPISNHLYFYWYRQILGQKVEFLVSFYNNEISEKSEIFDDQFSVERPDGSNFTLKIRSTKLEDSAMYFCASQQGPDSYEQYFGPGTRLTVT.

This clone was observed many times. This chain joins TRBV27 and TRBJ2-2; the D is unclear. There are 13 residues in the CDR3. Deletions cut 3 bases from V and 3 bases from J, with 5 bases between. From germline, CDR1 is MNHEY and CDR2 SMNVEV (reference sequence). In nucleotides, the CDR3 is TGTGCCAGCAGTTTCGTCGACACCGGGGAGCTGTTTTTT. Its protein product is CASSFVDTGELFF.

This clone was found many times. The CDR3 DNA reads as TGTGCCAGCAGCTTGGCAAGGGGTGCCGGAAACACCATATATTTT. Its translation is CASSLARGAGNTIYF. The genes are TRBV5-6 and TRBJ1-3, with D possibly TRBD1 on 5 matching bases. The germline gives CDR1 SGHDT, CDR2 YYEEEE. There are 15 residues in the CDR3. V lost 0 bases, J lost 4 bases, and 11 bases lay in between.

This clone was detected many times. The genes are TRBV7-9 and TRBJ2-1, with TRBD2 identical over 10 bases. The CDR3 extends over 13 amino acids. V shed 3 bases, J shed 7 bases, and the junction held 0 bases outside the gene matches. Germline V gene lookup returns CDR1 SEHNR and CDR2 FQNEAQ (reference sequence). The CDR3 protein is CASSLGLANEQFF. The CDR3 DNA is TGTGCCAGCAGCTTGGGACTAGCGAATGAGCAGTTCTTC. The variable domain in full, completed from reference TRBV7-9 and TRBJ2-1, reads DTGVSQNPRHKITKRGQNVTFRCDPISEHNRLYWYRQTLGQGPEFLTYFQNEAQLEKSRLLSDRFSAERPKGSFSTLEIQRTEQGDSAMYLCASSLGLANEQFFGPGTRLTVL.

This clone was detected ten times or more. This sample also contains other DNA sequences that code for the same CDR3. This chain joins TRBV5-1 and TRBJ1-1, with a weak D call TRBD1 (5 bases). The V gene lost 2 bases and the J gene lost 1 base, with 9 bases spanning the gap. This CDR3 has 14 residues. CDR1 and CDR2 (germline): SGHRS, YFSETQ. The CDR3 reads CASSLGQTNTEAFF. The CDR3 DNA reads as TGCGCCAGCAGCTTAGGACAAACGAACACTGAAGCTTTCTTT.

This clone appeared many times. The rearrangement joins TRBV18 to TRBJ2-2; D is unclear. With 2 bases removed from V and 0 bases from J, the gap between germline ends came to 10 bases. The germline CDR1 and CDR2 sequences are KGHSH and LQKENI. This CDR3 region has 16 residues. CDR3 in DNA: TGTGCCAGCTCACCAGAGGCGTTTTCGAACACCGGGGAGCTGTTTTTT. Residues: CASSPEAFSNTGELFF. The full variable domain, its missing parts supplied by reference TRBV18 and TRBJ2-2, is NAGVMQNPRHLVRRRGQEARLRCSPMKGHSHVYWYRQLPEEGLKFMVYLQKENIIDESGMPKERFSAEFPKEGPSILRIQQVVRGDSAAYFCASSPEAFSNTGELFFGEGSRLTVL.

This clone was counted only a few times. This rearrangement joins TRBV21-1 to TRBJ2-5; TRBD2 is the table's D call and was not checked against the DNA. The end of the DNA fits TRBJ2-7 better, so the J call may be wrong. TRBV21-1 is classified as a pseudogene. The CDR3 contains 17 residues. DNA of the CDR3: TGTGCCAGCAGCAAAGAGAAAATGGGGGGGCGGTGGGACGAGCAGTACTTC. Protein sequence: CASSKEKMGGRWDEQYF.

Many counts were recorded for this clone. CDR3 nucleotides: TGTGCCAGCACTCGGGACAGATACAATGAGCAGTTCTTC. As protein: CASTRDRYNEQFF. The V and J genes are TRBV18 and TRBJ2-1, with TRBD1 matching over 7 bases. CDR3 size: 13 residues. The germline V gene encodes CDR1 KGHSH and CDR2 LQKENI. The V and J ends lost 8 bases and 4 bases, in that order; junction bases with no gene match: 5.

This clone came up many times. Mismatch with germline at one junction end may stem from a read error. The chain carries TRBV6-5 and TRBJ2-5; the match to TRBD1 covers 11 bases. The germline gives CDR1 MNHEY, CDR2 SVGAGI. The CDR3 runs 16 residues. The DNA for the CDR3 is TGTGCCAGCAGTCACTCCGGGACAGGGGGAGAAGAGACCCAGTACTTC. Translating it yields CASSHSGTGGEETQYF.